Presented here are 16 T cell receptor beta chains from one specimen sequenced in a study of T cell changes during pregnancy in multiple sclerosis. Profiling relied on immunoSEQ multiplex PCR, and the TCRdb table lists in-frame clones only, not all of them. The table lists 50,000 to 75,000 clones, approximately 90% of them singletons, with less than 3.5% in the top ten. Sequenced here: peripheral blood, sampled in the third trimester of pregnancy. The receptors come from a female donor in good health, enrolled as a control in a pregnancy study.

V gene TRBV29-1 combines with J gene TRBJ1-2, with a possible D match to TRBD1 (6 bases). Germline CDR1 and CDR2: SQVTM and ANQGSEA. This CDR3 comprises 14 residues. Trimming cost V 5 bases and J 4 bases, with 17 bases left between them. The DNA of the CDR3 is TGCAGCGTTTGGAGGGGGGGCGCCTCCTATGGCTACACCTTC. Translation: CSVWRGGASYGYTF.

J is TRBJ2-3 and V is TRBV9; possible D gene TRBD1, 5 bases. CDR1 and CDR2 from the germline V gene are SGDLS and YYNGEE. The CDR3 contains 16 residues. V gave up 5 bases and J gave up 6 bases, with 22 bases separating them. CDR3 DNA sequence: TGTGCCAGCAGTACCCTGAGCGCGACCCCAGGGGATACGCAGTATTTT. It encodes CASSTLSATPGDTQYF.

This chain joins TRBV6-6 and TRBJ1-6; the match to TRBD1 covers 7 bases. After removal of 5 bases from V and 10 bases from J, the junction contained 11 bases not matched to a gene. Germline V lookup: CDR1 MNHNY, CDR2 SVGAGI (reference sequence). The CDR3 covers 15 residues. Here the CDR3 reads CASSKPYTGDSPLHF. Written as DNA, the CDR3 is TGTGCCAGCAGTAAGCCATATACAGGGGACTCACCCCTCCACTTT.

The chain uses TRBV7-9 and TRBJ2-7; 7 bases map to TRBD1. Germline loops: CDR1 SEHNR, CDR2 FQNEAQ (reference sequence). CDR3 length equals 15 residues. V shed 5 bases and J 2 bases; nucleotides not matched to a gene: 9. CDR3 amino acids: CASSNAPGQPYEQYF. The CDR3 bases are TGTGCCAGCAGCAACGCTCCGGGACAGCCCTACGAGCAGTACTTC.

The chain recombines TRBV6-4 with TRBJ2-1; D is undetermined. Trimming removed 4 bases at V and 0 bases at J, with 7 bases between. In germline, CDR1 is MRHNA, CDR2 SNTAGT. The CDR3 totals 14 residues. The CDR3 reads CASSVLSSYNEQFF. CDR3 DNA: TGTGCCAGCAGTGTGCTGAGCTCCTACAATGAGCAGTTCTTC.

In this sample, this clone turned up a few times. The chain's CDR3 is CASSQDRGQAVREAFF. The DNA of the CDR3 is TGCGCCAGCAGCCAAGATAGGGGACAGGCGGTCCGAGAAGCTTTCTTT. The chain joins TRBV4-1 to TRBJ1-1; 8 nucleotides line up with TRBD1. The V and J ends lost 0 bases and 8 bases, in that order; junction bases with no gene match: 11. Germline loops: CDR1 MGHRA, CDR2 YSYEKL. The CDR3 contains 16 residues.

V gene TRBV28 combines with J gene TRBJ1-1; D possibly corresponds to TRBD1 (6 bases). Per germline, CDR1 MDHEN and CDR2 SYDVKM. CDR3 length: 15 residues. The V gene lost 3 bases and the J gene lost 3 bases, with 14 bases spanning the gap. The DNA of the CDR3 is TGTGCCAGCAGTTTCACAGGGTTAGGGGACACTGAAGCTTTCTTT. Its protein product is CASSFTGLGDTEAFF.

This rearrangement joins TRBV19 to TRBJ2-1; D call uncertain. The germline V and J ends were trimmed by 5 bases and 0 bases, with 17 bases remaining between them. Germline values: CDR1 LNHDA, CDR2 SQIVND (reference sequence). This CDR3 is built from 17 residues. The CDR3 DNA is TGTGCCAGTAGTCCCGGTGGTAGCCGACTCTCCTACAATGAGCAGTTCTTC. Its protein product is CASSPGGSRLSYNEQFF.

The V gene is TRBV4-3, the J gene TRBJ2-1, with 13 positions matching TRBD2. The germline CDR1 and CDR2 sequences are LGHNA and YSLEER. The CDR3 runs 17 residues. Trimming at V came to 1 base and at J to 10 bases, leaving 10 bases not matched to a gene. CDR3 coding DNA: TGCGCCAGCAGCCAAGTCGCTTGGACTAGCGGGAGCGGCGAGCAGTTCTTC. It yields the protein CASSQVAWTSGSGEQFF.

This clone was seen only once. The V gene is TRBV6-5, the J gene TRBJ1-1, with 9 nucleotides matching TRBD1. This CDR3 is 14 amino acids long. Per germline, CDR1 MNHEY and CDR2 SVGAGI. V lost 2 bases to trimming and J lost 3 bases; unmatched junction nucleotides: 1. The CDR3 protein is CASSYNRGHTEAFF. The CDR3 DNA reads TGTGCCAGCAGTTACAACAGGGGGCACACTGAAGCTTTCTTT.

The rearrangement uses TRBV6-6 and TRBJ1-3, with D tentatively TRBD1 (6 bases). Germline CDR1 and CDR2: MNHNY and SVGAGI (reference sequence). Trimming shortened V by 7 bases and J by 0 bases, and 10 bases separated the two germline ends. The CDR3 spans 14 residues. The chain's CDR3 is CASNRGGSGNTIYF. CDR3 nucleotides: TGTGCCAGCAACCGAGGGGGCTCTGGAAACACCATATATTTT.

The V and J genes are TRBV5-1 and TRBJ2-7; D unclear. Between the trimmed V and J ends, which lost 0 bases and 0 bases, there was a span of 4 bases. The length of the CDR3 is 13 residues. Per the germline V gene, CDR1 is SGHRS and CDR2 is YFSETQ. The CDR3 coding sequence is TGCGCCAGCAGCTTGGCAGTCTCCTACGAGCAGTACTTC. Protein sequence: CASSLAVSYEQYF. Based on the CDR3 plus reference TRBV5-1 and TRBJ2-7, the full variable domain is KAGVTQTPRYLIKTRGQQVTLSCSPISGHRSVSWYQQTPGQGLQFLFEYFSETQRNKGNFPGRFSGRQFSNSRSEMNVSTLELGDSALYLCASSLAVSYEQYFGPGTRLTVT.

The gene calls are TRBV4-3 and TRBJ2-3, with 7 bases lining up with TRBD1. This CDR3 comprises 17 residues. Per the germline V gene, CDR1 is LGHNA and CDR2 is YSLEER. J gave up 4 bases and V 4 bases, and 14 bases lay outside the gene matches. In nucleotides, the CDR3 is TGCGCCAGCAGCCGAGCGAACCTAGGGGGCGGCGCAGATACGCAGTATTTT. This translates into CASSRANLGGGADTQYF.

The V and J genes are TRBV6-6 and TRBJ1-1, with D perhaps TRBD1 (6 bases). Germline V gene sequence: CDR1 MNHNY, CDR2 SVGAGI (reference sequence). Trimming took 6 bases from V and 4 from J, leaving 21 bases between them. The CDR3 loop spans 16 amino acids. Here the CDR3 DNA reads TGTGCCAGCAGCCCAAGGGCCAGGGGATCGGGCACTGAAGCTTTCTTT. Residues: CASSPRARGSGTEAFF.

J is TRBJ1-2 and V is TRBV9; D gene ambiguous. CDR3 length equals 13 residues. Deletions cut 0 bases from V and 6 bases from J, with 9 bases between. Per germline, CDR1 SGDLS and CDR2 YYNGEE. The chain's CDR3 is CASSVGENDGYTF. The CDR3 region has the DNA TGTGCCAGCAGCGTAGGGGAGAACGATGGCTACACCTTC.

The chain employs TRBV9 and TRBJ1-2; 7 bases align to TRBD1. J was trimmed by 4 bases and V by 3 bases; bases with no gene match: 9. CDR3 length: 15 residues. Per germline, CDR1 SGDLS and CDR2 YYNGEE. The CDR3 here is CASSEGAGLGYGYTF. In nucleotides, the CDR3 is TGTGCCAGCAGCGAGGGGGCGGGTCTGGGCTATGGCTACACCTTC. Filled out from reference TRBV9 and TRBJ1-2, the complete variable domain reads DSGVTQTPKHLITATGQRVTLRCSPRSGDLSVYWYQQSLDQGLQFLIQYYNGEERAKGNILERFSAQQFPDLHSELNLSSLELGDSALYFCASSEGAGLGYGYTFGSGTRLTVV.